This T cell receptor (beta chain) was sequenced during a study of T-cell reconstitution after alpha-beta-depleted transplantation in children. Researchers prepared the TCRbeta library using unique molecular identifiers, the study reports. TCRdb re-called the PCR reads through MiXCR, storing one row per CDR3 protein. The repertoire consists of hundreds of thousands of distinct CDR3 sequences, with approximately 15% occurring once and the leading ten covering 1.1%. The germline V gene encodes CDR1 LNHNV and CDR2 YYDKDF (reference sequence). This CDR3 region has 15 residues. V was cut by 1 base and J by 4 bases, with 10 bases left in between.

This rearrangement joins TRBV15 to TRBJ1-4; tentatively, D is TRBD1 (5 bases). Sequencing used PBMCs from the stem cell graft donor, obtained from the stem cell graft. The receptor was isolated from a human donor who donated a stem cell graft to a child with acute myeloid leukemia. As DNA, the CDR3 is TGTGCCACCAGCAGAGGACAGTCCTTTAATGAAAAACTGTTTTTT. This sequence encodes CATSRGQSFNEKLFF.